This passage covers 12 T cell receptor beta chains from one sample sequenced in a study of cytomegalovirus exposure and HLA in healthy donors. Profiled with immunoSEQ multiplex PCR; TCRdb holds only in-frame clones, not every one. The repertoire includes about 240,000 clones, 85% to 90% of them detected once, and less than 3% sits in the top ten. The specimen was PBMCs. The receptors come from a man younger than 35 in good health and CMV-seronegative.

The chain is built from TRBV7-8 and TRBJ2-2, with 7 bases identical to TRBD1. Germline CDR1 SGHVS, CDR2 FQNEAQ. The CDR3 is made up of 17 amino acids. Losses at the gene ends were 5 bases for V and 0 bases for J; bases not matched to a gene: 9. CDR3 sequence reads: CASSPRGGLSNTGELFF. The CDR3, as DNA: TGTGCCAGCAGCCCGCGAGGGGGCCTATCGAACACCGGGGAGCTGTTTTTT.

V gene TRBV6-1 combines with J gene TRBJ2-7; TRBD2 matches 7 bases. CDR1 and CDR2 (germline): MNHNS, SASEGT. The CDR3 totals 16 residues. With 2 bases clipped from V and 3 bases from J, the junction kept 10 bases outside the gene matches. The CDR3 region has the DNA TGTGCCAGCAGTGAAATGGCGGGGGTCGGAGGCTACGAGCAGTACTTC. This encodes CASSEMAGVGGYEQYF.

Written as DNA, the CDR3 is TGCGCCAGCAGACTCGGGACTAGCGGGAGGTATGAGCAGTTCTTC. As protein: CASRLGTSGRYEQFF. This chain links TRBV4-3 with TRBJ2-1, with 15 positions matching TRBD2. The CDR3 is 15 amino acids. Germline assignment: CDR1 LGHNA and CDR2 YSLEER. With 6 bases clipped from V and 8 bases from J, the junction kept 5 bases outside the gene matches.

The chain is built from TRBV7-2 and TRBJ1-5, with TRBD1 matching 8 bases. V lost 8 bases, J lost 4 bases, and 1 base stayed unmatched. This CDR3 has 12 residues. Germline V gives CDR1 SGHTA, CDR2 FQGNSA. The CDR3 DNA reads TGTGCCAGCCGACAGGGGAATCAGCCCCAGCATTTT. Translated: CASRQGNQPQHF.

CDR3 nucleotides: TGTGCCAGCAGCTTAGGCCCGAGAAGCAATGAGCAGTTCTTC. Translated: CASSLGPRSNEQFF. The V and J genes are TRBV11-2 and TRBJ2-1; no firm D call. CDR3 length: 14 amino acids. The V end was cut by 1 base, the J end by 6 bases, with 10 bases between. Germline V lookup: CDR1 SGHAT, CDR2 FQNNGV. The variable domain in full, with the rest retrieved from reference TRBV11-2 and TRBJ2-1, is EAGVAQSPRYKIIEKRQSVAFWCNPISGHATLYWYQQILGQGPKLLIQFQNNGVVDDSQLPKDRFSAERLKGVDSTLKIQPAKLEDSAVYLCASSLGPRSNEQFFGPGTRLTVL.

This chain uses TRBV27 with TRBJ2-7; 9 nucleotides align to TRBD1. The CDR3 runs to 14 residues. V was clipped by 6 bases and J by 4 bases; unmatched bases: 7. The germline CDR1 and CDR2 sequences are MNHEY and SMNVEV (reference sequence). This chain's CDR3 is CASSSGTGLYEQYF. In DNA, the CDR3 is TGTGCCAGCAGCTCCGGGACAGGGTTGTACGAGCAGTACTTC.

The CDR3 DNA follows: TGTGCCAGCGGAAGGGGCTACGAGCAGTACTTC. As protein: CASGRGYEQYF. The rearrangement uses TRBV28 and TRBJ2-7; a possible D gene is TRBD1 (5 bases). Germline-derived CDR1 and CDR2 are MDHEN and SYDVKM. The CDR3 loop spans 11 amino acids. V lost 8 bases to trimming and J lost 3 bases, with 8 bases between them. The variable domain in full, with the rest retrieved from reference TRBV28 and TRBJ2-7, is DVKVTQSSRYLVKRTGEKVFLECVQDMDHENMFWYRQDPGLGLRLIYFSYDVKMKEKGDIPEGYSVSREKKERFSLILESASTNQTSMYLCASGRGYEQYFGPGTRLTVT.

This sequence joins TRBV29-1 and TRBJ1-2; D gene unclear. The CDR3 extends over 13 amino acids. In germline, CDR1 is SQVTM, CDR2 ANQGSEA. Trimming pared 3 bases from V and 4 bases from J, leaving 12 bases between. The CDR3 bases are TGCAGCGTTGAGGCAAGGCCTAGCTATGGCTACACCTTC. It translates to CSVEARPSYGYTF.

The gene calls are TRBV10-3 and TRBJ1-2; TRBD1 might be the D (6 bases). Germline V gives CDR1 ENHRY, CDR2 SYGVKD. Trimming removed 3 bases from V and 6 bases from J, with 14 bases in between. The CDR3 extends over 14 amino acids. The CDR3: CAISERGGDDGYTF. Here the CDR3 DNA reads TGTGCCATCAGTGAAAGAGGGGGTGATGATGGCTACACCTTC.

As regards this clone: Distinct nucleotide sequences in the sample also encode this CDR3. The chain combines TRBV5-1 with TRBJ2-7; the D gene is possibly TRBD1 (6 bases). Germline-derived CDR1 and CDR2 are SGHRS and YFSETQ. V shed 4 bases and J shed 3 bases, with 11 bases lying between them. The CDR3 covers 13 residues. The CDR3 nucleotides are TGCGCCAGCAGCCCCGGACAGAGCTACGAGCAGTACTTC. Translating it yields CASSPGQSYEQYF.

The chain joins TRBV15 to TRBJ1-6; perhaps TRBD1 as D (6 bases). With 3 bases removed from V and 0 bases from J, the gap between germline ends came to 18 bases. In germline, CDR1 is LNHNV, CDR2 YYDKDF (reference sequence). There are 19 residues in the CDR3. The DNA of the CDR3 is TGTGCCACCAGCAGCACTAACGACAGGATTCGCTCCTATAATTCACCCCTCCACTTT. Amino acids: CATSSTNDRIRSYNSPLHF.

V usage is TRBV9 and J usage is TRBJ2-7; maybe TRBD2 (6 bases). The CDR3 loop spans 13 amino acids. Germline V gene sequence: CDR1 SGDLS, CDR2 YYNGEE. V lost 3 bases, J lost 7 bases, and 14 bases lay in between. Here the CDR3 reads CASSDEGGGEQYF. CDR3 nucleotides: TGTGCCAGCAGCGACGAGGGAGGAGGTGAGCAGTACTTC.